The 22 T cell receptor beta chains presented below share a single source sample, sequenced in a study of blood T cell repertoires in COVID-19. Using immunoSEQ multiplex PCR, the repertoire was profiled, and TCRdb retains in-frame clones only, with some absent. The profile covers 150,000 to 200,000 clones, with 70% to 90% appearing a single time and more than 7.5% taken by the ten largest. The source material was peripheral blood. Receptors were obtained from a man aged 45-65 years with active or convalescent COVID-19.

The chain joins TRBV5-6 to TRBJ2-2; 9 bases are shared with TRBD1. Germline V gives CDR1 SGHDT, CDR2 YYEEEE. Germline trimming cut 4 bases from V and 7 bases from J; bases unmatched to any gene: 11. The CDR3 spans 16 residues. The CDR3 DNA reads TGTGCCAGCAGCACGCCCGGGACAGGGTGGAGCGGGGAGCTGTTTTTT. Amino acid sequence: CASSTPGTGWSGELFF.

CDR3 coding DNA: TGTGCCAGCAGCTTACTGGGGGGGAACACCGGGGAGCTGTTTTTT. Translating it yields CASSLLGGNTGELFF. The chain joins TRBV7-3 to TRBJ2-2, with D possibly matching TRBD2 (6 bases). Trimming removed 2 bases from V and 1 base from J, with 8 bases in between. This CDR3 has 15 amino acids. The germline gives CDR1 SGHTA, CDR2 FQGTGA.

The chain recombines TRBV6-5 with TRBJ1-2; D may be TRBD1 (5 bases). Trimming shortened V by 6 bases and J by 3 bases, and 17 bases separated the two germline ends. Germline V lookup: CDR1 MNHEY, CDR2 SVGAGI. This CDR3 has 15 residues. CDR3 protein: CASSPGGGKHYGYTF. In nucleotides, the CDR3 is TGTGCCAGCAGCCCCGGCGGGGGGAAACACTATGGCTACACCTTC.

The chain links TRBV30 to TRBJ2-1; D may be TRBD2 (5 bases). This CDR3 comprises 13 residues. Germline loops: CDR1 GTSNPN, CDR2 SVGIG (reference sequence). Trimming shortened V by 3 bases and J by 2 bases, and 8 bases separated the two germline ends. DNA for the CDR3: TGTGCCTGGAGGTACGGGGCCTACAATGAGCAGTTCTTC. This codes for CAWRYGAYNEQFF.

The rearrangement joins TRBV5-1 to TRBJ2-7; TRBD2 is a possible D gene (6 bases). Germline V gene sequence: CDR1 SGHRS, CDR2 YFSETQ. V lost 0 bases and J 1 base, leaving 14 bases between the germline ends. This CDR3 comprises 16 residues. The CDR3 DNA sequence: TGCGCCAGCAGCTTGGCCGGGGACTGGAGTTCCTACGAGCAGTACTTC. This gives the protein CASSLAGDWSSYEQYF.

The chain couples TRBV9 to TRBJ2-7; maybe TRBD2 (6 bases). Per germline, CDR1 SGDLS and CDR2 YYNGEE. Trimming took off 3 bases at V and 0 bases at J, with 19 bases between the two ends. The CDR3 is made up of 17 amino acids. CDR3 in DNA: TGTGCCAGCAGCGAGGGGTATTCTAGCGTGAGCTCCTACGAGCAGTACTTC. Amino acids: CASSEGYSSVSSYEQYF.

This chain links TRBV19 with TRBJ2-7; 11 bases fit TRBD2. Trimming at V came to 8 bases and at J to 5 bases, leaving 14 bases not matched to a gene. This CDR3 has 16 amino acids. The germline CDR1 and CDR2 sequences are LNHDA and SQIVND (reference sequence). CDR3 nucleotides: TGTGCCAGTTCCACCTGGGGTAGCGGGAGGGACCACGAGCAGTACTTC. Translated, it gives CASSTWGSGRDHEQYF.

This rearrangement joins TRBV7-3 to TRBJ2-7; 7 positions agree with TRBD2. The CDR3 is 12 residues long. CDR1 is SGHTA, CDR2 FQGTGA, per germline. V lost 2 bases and J lost 7; bases outside the gene matches: 2. The CDR3 loop reads CASSLSGGEQYF. As DNA, the CDR3 is TGTGCCAGCAGCTTATCGGGGGGAGAGCAGTACTTC.

CDR3 DNA: TGCGCCAGCAGCTTGGTAGCGGGGGTTCTCTCCTACAATGAGCAGTTCTTC. Amino acids: CASSLVAGVLSYNEQFF. This chain uses TRBV5-1 with TRBJ2-1, with 9 bases identical to TRBD2. V shed 0 bases, J shed 0 bases, and the junction held 4 bases outside the gene matches. This CDR3 is built from 17 residues. CDR1 and CDR2 (germline): SGHRS, YFSETQ. Full variable domain (remainder filled in from reference TRBV5-1 and TRBJ2-1): KAGVTQTPRYLIKTRGQQVTLSCSPISGHRSVSWYQQTPGQGLQFLFEYFSETQRNKGNFPGRFSGRQFSNSRSEMNVSTLELGDSALYLCASSLVAGVLSYNEQFFGPGTRLTVL.

The chain joins TRBV30 to TRBJ2-2; 7 bases align to TRBD1. The CDR3 contains 18 residues. V was clipped by 2 bases and J by 1 base; unmatched bases: 13. Germline V gives CDR1 GTSNPN, CDR2 SVGIG (reference sequence). As DNA, the CDR3 is TGTGCCTGGAGTAACGCACAGGGGAACCCTGTGAACACCGGGGAGCTGTTTTTT. Protein: CAWSNAQGNPVNTGELFF.

The chain joins TRBV5-1 to TRBJ1-2; tentatively, D is TRBD1 (5 bases). Germline V lookup: CDR1 SGHRS, CDR2 YFSETQ. Deletions cut 0 bases from V and 8 bases from J, with 17 bases between. This CDR3 is 15 amino acids long. CDR3 nucleotide sequence: TGCGCCAGCAGCTTGGCCTCCAGGGTAGACGGAGGCTACACCTTC. It is translated as CASSLASRVDGGYTF. The entire variable domain, with the rest obtained from reference TRBV5-1 and TRBJ1-2, is as follows: KAGVTQTPRYLIKTRGQQVTLSCSPISGHRSVSWYQQTPGQGLQFLFEYFSETQRNKGNFPGRFSGRQFSNSRSEMNVSTLELGDSALYLCASSLASRVDGGYTFGSGTRLTVV.

The chain links TRBV6-5 to TRBJ1-1; 9 bases are shared with TRBD1. J lost 6 bases, V lost 2 bases, and 10 bases had no gene match. Germline-derived CDR1 and CDR2 are MNHEY and SVGAGI. This CDR3 has 16 residues. CDR3 protein: CASSYDGTGSFAEAFF. CDR3 coding DNA: TGTGCCAGCAGTTACGACGGGACAGGGTCTTTCGCTGAAGCTTTCTTT.

This rearrangement joins TRBV6-4 to TRBJ1-1; TRBD1 is a possible D gene (5 bases). The CDR3 has 14 residues. Germline V gene sequence: CDR1 MRHNA, CDR2 SNTAGT. The V end was cut by 6 bases, the J end by 1 base, with 12 bases between. The CDR3 bases are TGTGCCAGCAGATCACAGGCAGCGAACACTGAAGCTTTCTTT. Encoded protein: CASRSQAANTEAFF.

V usage is TRBV4-3 and J usage is TRBJ2-3; 7 positions match TRBD2. Trimming took 2 bases from V and 2 from J; bases not matched to a gene: 10. CDR3 length equals 17 residues. Germline loops: CDR1 LGHNA, CDR2 YSLEER. CDR3 loop: CASSQHYLADPTDTQYF. As DNA, the CDR3 is TGCGCCAGCAGCCAACACTATCTAGCGGACCCCACAGATACGCAGTATTTT.

The chain has TRBV5-1 and TRBJ2-1; maybe TRBD2 (5 bases). This CDR3 spans 15 amino acids. Trimming stripped 4 bases from V and 0 bases from J, with 11 bases between. CDR1 and CDR2 from the germline V gene are SGHRS and YFSETQ. CDR3 region: CASSLDGGSYNEQFF. Written as DNA, the CDR3 is TGCGCCAGCAGCCTTGATGGAGGCTCCTACAATGAGCAGTTCTTC.

V and J are TRBV3-1 (or the pseudogene TRBV3-2) and TRBJ1-2; TRBD1 matches at 7 bases. The CDR3 contains 16 residues. Trimming removed 0 bases from V and 7 bases from J; junction bases left unmatched: 11. The germline CDR1 and CDR2 sequences are LGHDT and YNNKEL (reference sequence). The CDR3 loop reads CASSQEVVRGISGYTF. The CDR3 bases are TGTGCCAGCAGCCAAGAAGTGGTCAGGGGGATCAGTGGCTACACCTTC.

The rearrangement links TRBV29-1 to TRBJ2-3, with a possible D match to TRBD2 (5 bases). Per germline, CDR1 SQVTM and CDR2 ANQGSEA. The length of the CDR3 is 12 residues. The V end lost 6 bases, the J end lost 4 bases, and 11 bases lay between the germline ends. The CDR3 region is CSVNRESDTQYF. The CDR3 DNA is TGCAGCGTGAACCGGGAATCAGATACGCAGTATTTT.

J is TRBJ2-1 and V is TRBV6-2 or TRBV6-3, with 12 bases lining up with TRBD2. The CDR3 totals 15 residues. The V segment lost 5 bases and the J segment 9 bases; nucleotides outside the gene matches: 8. CDR1 is MNHEY and CDR2 is SVGEGT in the germline V gene. CDR3 region: CASSGASGGAGEQFF. In nucleotides, the CDR3 is TGTGCCAGCAGTGGGGCTAGCGGGGGGGCCGGTGAGCAGTTCTTC.

Of note for this clone: At one boundary the junction diverges from the germline segment, which might be a read error. This chain links TRBV25-1 with TRBJ2-7; maybe TRBD1 (6 bases). The CDR3 consists of 15 residues. Germline V CDR1 and CDR2: MGHDK, SYGVNS. The CDR3 region is CASSELQGSSYEQYF. CDR3 DNA: TGTGCCAGCAGCGAATTACAGGGATCCTCCTACGAGCAGTACTTC.

The rearrangement joins TRBV3-1 (or the pseudogene TRBV3-2) to TRBJ1-3; a weak D match, TRBD1 (5 bases). Trimming cost V 0 bases and J 2 bases, with 11 bases left between them. The germline V gene has CDR1 LGHDT and CDR2 YNNKEL (reference sequence). This CDR3 has 16 residues. The CDR3 is CASSQERAGTGNTIYF. CDR3 in DNA: TGTGCCAGCAGCCAAGAAAGGGCAGGGACTGGAAACACCATATATTTT.

This clone was recorded only once. The rearrangement links TRBV3-1 (or the pseudogene TRBV3-2) to TRBJ1-2; the match to TRBD1 covers 9 bases. Losses at the gene ends were 3 bases for V and 4 bases for J; bases not matched to a gene: 12. The germline gives CDR1 LGHDT, CDR2 YNNKEL (reference sequence). The CDR3 is made up of 17 amino acids. DNA for the CDR3: TGTGCCAGCAGCCAGAGGACCGGGACAGGGCTTGGCTATGGCTACACCTTC. This sequence encodes CASSQRTGTGLGYGYTF.

This rearrangement joins TRBV29-1 to TRBJ1-4, with D possibly being TRBD1 (6 bases). Germline CDR1 and CDR2: SQVTM and ANQGSEA. Trimming removed 4 bases from V and 8 bases from J, with 17 bases in between. There are 14 residues in the CDR3. As DNA, the CDR3 is TGCAGCGTTGTAAATTTGGGGGCGGGCGAAAAACTGTTTTTT. This encodes CSVVNLGAGEKLFF.